This T cell receptor beta chain was sequenced in a study of cytomegalovirus exposure and HLA in healthy donors (dated by TCRdb to about 2017). Notes on the research overall: In an earlier analysis of several hundred of the donors, around 300 Gb of sequence data and about 110 million unique TCR beta sequences from 150 million to 200 million T cells were reported. Roughly 320 gigabases of sequencing data and 75 million to 85 million unique TCR sequences made up an early release that covered under 750 HLA-typed donors. The genetic ancestry cluster associated with self-reported Caucasian donors included about four fifths of the 398 genotyped donors. The aim of the study was to test whether cataloging public T cell receptors could identify signatures of past pathogen exposure. The study profiled the T cell repertoires of 500 to 800 subjects by immunosequencing and related them to cytomegalovirus serostatus. A separate validation cohort of roughly 120 different subjects was used in addition to the roughly 700-subject first cohort. To predict cytomegalovirus infection status, the study brought together high-throughput TCR immunosequencing, statistical association of individual TCRs with disease status, and machine learning. A later analysis re-analyzed previously published TCR beta repertoires from 660 or so donors and added high-resolution HLA genotyping to study TCR occurrence patterns. The later analysis used no new phenotypic data to find candidate immune exposures, relying instead on TCR beta sequences and their occurrence across donors. An earlier analysis of 500 to 650 of the donors applied high-throughput TCR beta sequencing to assess whether each TCR beta V gene segment acted as functional or pseudogenic. Donor age, sex, ethnicity and CMV serostatus were compiled together with the repertoire data. A later genetic analysis used genome-wide SNP genotypes for about 60% of the roughly 670 donors, treating that subset as a discovery cohort. Every discovery cohort repertoire had been produced on one sequencing platform. Class I and class II HLA loci were covered by the typing at four-digit resolution. Typing coverage differed by locus: A, B, C, DRB1 and DQB1 were typed in about 629-640 donors, DQA1 in about 500, DPA1 in some 570, and DPB1 in 472. Because of strong linkage in the cohort, roughly 5 DR-DQ haplotypes were treated as single units for association and clustering. Among some 400 genotyped donors of the cohort, an average of approximately 240,000 unique TCR beta nucleotide sequences were sequenced per donor, around 18% of them non-productive. The paper as a whole reports these results and caveats: CMV serostatus was the only immune exposure information available for the cohort. The earlier analysis of nearly 600 of the donors excluded fewer than 20 rarely observed V segments, including chromosome 9 orphons, because counts were too low. According to a later analysis, parvovirus B19, influenza, CMV and Epstein-Barr virus appeared linked to several top co-occurrence clusters. Presence/absence analyses assumed roughly uniform sequencing depth across donors, an assumption that may not hold. In vitro tests confirmed that a few of the cytomegalovirus-associated TCR beta chains recognize cytomegalovirus antigens. A total of roughly 160 TCR beta chains were listed by the study as associated with cytomegalovirus. A later analysis associated roughly 17,000 TCR beta sequences with specific HLA alleles at a false discovery rate of 0.05. In both the original and validation cohorts, the classifier was reported to diagnose cytomegalovirus status with high specificity and sensitivity. A later genetic analysis associated a missense DCLRE1C variant with V-gene and J-gene trimming of TCR beta chains, and an independent cohort replicated the association. Across donors, most TCR sequences were observed very rarely, whereas some public TCRs were present in many individuals. A later genetic analysis reported fewer N-insertions in productive TCRs among donors in an Asian-associated ancestry cluster than the roughly 620-donor mean. A cluster of highly shared sequence variants was judged likely to be a technical artifact of the sequencing pipeline. Correlated functional status among segregating V segments might be attributable to linkage disequilibrium, but an unknown experimental factor could not be ruled out. In an earlier analysis of 587 of the donors, most TCR beta V segments appeared in productive rearrangements about 90% or about 30% of the time, broadly matching IMGT annotations. According to a later analysis, most CMV-associated TCR beta chains appeared to be HLA-restricted, and the HLA associations seemed to be driven largely by CMV exposure. When HLA alleles, especially DR and DQ, strongly co-occurred, attributing TCR associations to individual alleles was difficult. This cohort had only TCR beta chains sequenced, and the lack of alpha or paired-chain data limited which features could be detected. Some IMGT-functional V segments, including TRBV6-2 and TRBV6-3, could not be distinguished by the 87-base-pair reads and were therefore excluded. A further reported finding was that TCR beta sequences accurately predicted the HLA-A and HLA-B alleles for most subjects in the first cohort. According to a later analysis, TCR association rates differed among HLA loci, with DRB1 alleles showing the most associated TCRs and HLA-C alleles showing the fewest. Because some donors lacked HLA typing at each locus, the association tests relied only on the typed subset. According to the authors, the approach could potentially be generalized to other disease states and immunological phenotypes. A later analysis found that HLA-associated TCR beta chains were more clonally expanded and had lower generation probabilities than equally common non-associated chains.

On this clone: Its antigen is currently not known. Base qualities were left out, and no much larger clone turns up one base away.

V has 2 bases trimmed and J has 5 bases trimmed; junction bases matching no gene number 5. The CDR3 covers 15 residues, taking in both the cysteine and the phenylalanine. The read is trimmed to its CDR3 DNA, 45 bases read in frame from base 1. The germline V gene sets CDR1 to SGHVS and CDR2 to FQNEAQ. In total, 600 or so healthy bone marrow donors made up the cohort. At the time of sampling, every cohort member was nominally healthy, though immune exposures that went unrecorded were likely present. The donor tested CMV seropositive and was one of the 289 seropositive cohort members. A peripheral blood sample was provided by each donor, and peripheral blood mononuclear cells were used for TCR beta sequencing. Genomic DNA extraction from the blood cell samples was performed with the Qiagen DNeasy Blood Extraction Kit. Receptors were amplified or captured by the immunoSEQ multiplex PCR assay. A mixture of 60 forward primers for TCR Vbeta segments and 13 reverse primers for TCR Jbeta segments was used in the multiplex PCR. The CDR3 region of rearranged TCR beta genes was amplified from genomic DNA by a multiplex PCR assay. The amplified TCR beta libraries were sequenced on the Illumina HiSeq System as 87-base-pair reads. As for how the authors treated the data: A later analysis tallied some 79 million unique TCR beta chains across the 666 repertoires, and around 9.9 million of those chains were shared by two or more donors. A nearest-neighbor algorithm error-corrected the raw reads and collapsed the reads into unique sequences, merging closely related sequences to remove PCR and sequencing errors. CDR3 sequences were aligned to IMGT reference sequences to assign V, D and J gene segments. Each retained sequence needed at least a six-nucleotide match to both a V gene segment and a J gene segment. Rearrangements were classified as productive when the CDR3 lacked stop codons and remained in frame with V and J, and all other rearrangements were classified as non-productive. Following IMGT convention, CDR3 was defined as the stretch from the second conserved V-encoded cysteine up to the conserved J-encoded phenylalanine. In an earlier analysis of around 570 of the donors, sequences lacking an unambiguous match to a single V gene segment were excluded. An earlier analysis of fewer than 650 of the donors classified V segments as functional when productive rearrangements were above 56.7% and as segregating when the standard deviation between donors was above 5%. A statistical classification framework was built to diagnose cytomegalovirus status from the catalog of TCR beta chain sequences. A later analysis assigned V and J genes by comparing TCR nucleotide sequences with IMGT/GENE-DB human TR gene sequences. A later analysis assigned CDR3 sequences and most-parsimonious VDJ recombination scenarios with the TCRdist pipeline. In a later analysis, each TCR beta chain was defined by its CDR3 amino acid sequence together with its V-gene family, and reads lacking a unique V-gene family were excluded. A later analysis removed several hundred highly shared, low-generation-probability nucleotide sequences to deal with suspected cross-contamination and a sequencing artifact. For each public chain, a later analysis derived a clonal expansion index from normalized ranks of inferred template counts within each repertoire. Generation probabilities in a later analysis came from a VDJ recombination model fitted to out-of-frame rearrangements, and those results were checked against IGoR. Hypergeometric tests were used in a later analysis to score TCR-TCR, TCR-HLA and TCR-CMV co-occurrence, with a repertoire-size bias correction applied to the TCR pairs. In a later analysis, false discovery rates were estimated by permuting HLA or CMV assignments 20 times. In a later analysis, co-occurring TCRs were grouped using DBSCAN, with TCRdist sequence similarity added in when clustering inside HLA-allele-positive subsets. For co-occurrence clustering, repertoires with fewer than 30,000 or more than 120,000 public chains were excluded, along with a handful of repertoires with anomalous nucleotide sharing. TCRdb holds this immuneACCESS table with in-frame rearrangements only. Some clones are missing; in checked studies, unresolved V genes explain under half, and the rest has no known cause. Clonal size and the V and J genes are those of that table, whereas D and trimming came from the DNA. The sample records about 180,000 clones, 76% of which are singletons. 2% to 2.5% of the sample rests with the top ten.

The rearranged chain carries TRBV7-8 and TRBJ2-1, with 8 bases in between that match TRBD2. This TCR was sampled from a woman aged 30 to 39 in good health and CMV-seropositive. The material sequenced was PBMCs. The CDR3 amino acid sequence is: CASSLSGGQNNEQFF. The DNA reads TGTGCCAGCAGCTTATCGGGGGGGCAGAACAATGAGCAGTTCTTC.